These 17 T cell receptor beta chains came from one sample sequenced in a study of T cells in Graves' hyperthyroidism and ophthalmopathy. Amplification targeted TCR beta CDR3 regions from RNA transcripts. The HTBI set primed first-round TCR CDR3 RT-PCR. TCRdb re-called the multiplex PCR reads through MiXCR, storing one row per CDR3 protein. The table has hundreds of thousands of distinct CDR3 sequences, roughly 46% seen once. Material: peripheral blood or thyroid tissue (not recorded which). These receptors were collected from a woman aged 18-35 years with Graves' hyperthyroidism.

This clonotype came up a few times. The chain links TRBV7-2 to TRBJ1-2; D call uncertain. The CDR3 length is 13 residues. V lost 5 bases and J 4 bases, leaving 11 bases between the germline ends. Germline CDR1 reads SGHTA; CDR2 reads FQGNSA. The CDR3 nucleotides read TGTGCCAGCAGCCCTCAACCGCCCTATGGCTACACCTTC. Amino acids: CASSPQPPYGYTF.

The CDR3 nucleotides read TGTGCCAGGGACGGGACCAGGGCCACCGGGGAGCTGTTTTTT. It encodes CARDGTRATGELFF. The V call is TRBV7-2, the J call TRBJ2-2, with D perhaps matching TRBD1 or TRBD2 (5 bases each). Germline V lookup: CDR1 SGHTA, CDR2 FQGNSA. Trimming removed 9 bases at V and 4 bases at J, with 15 bases between. The CDR3 loop spans 14 amino acids.

The chain joins TRBV19 to TRBJ1-1; D is ambiguous. The CDR3 consists of 14 residues. Germline V CDR1 and CDR2: LNHDA, SQIVND (reference sequence). V gave up 6 bases and J gave up 4 bases, with 15 bases separating them. Here the CDR3 reads CASRAAGWRTEAFF. DNA for the CDR3: TGTGCCAGTAGAGCCGCCGGCTGGCGCACTGAAGCTTTCTTT.

This clonotype was observed a few times. This rearrangement joins TRBV6-1 to TRBJ1-5; D call uncertain. Trimming cost V 2 bases and J 0 bases, with 11 bases left between them. CDR3 size: 16 residues. CDR1 MNHNS and CDR2 SASEGT come from the germline V gene. The CDR3 nucleotides read TGTGCCAGCAGTGAAATATTAGGGAATAGCAATCAGCCCCAGCATTTT. As protein: CASSEILGNSNQPQHF.

On this clonotype: At one boundary the junction diverges from the germline segment, which might be a read error. This chain joins TRBV7-2 and TRBJ1-1; D is unresolved. CDR3 size: 10 residues. Germline V gives CDR1 SGHTA, CDR2 FQGNSA. The CDR3 loop reads CASSLASGIF. Written as DNA, the CDR3 is TGTGCCAGCAGCTTAGCAAGCGGGATCTTT.

The chain is built from TRBV10-3 and TRBJ1-5; D not resolved. Trimming shortened V by 4 bases and J by 7 bases, and 14 bases separated the two germline ends. Germline CDR1 reads ENHRY; CDR2 reads SYGVKD. There are 14 residues in the CDR3. The CDR3 bases are TGTGCCATCAGTGTCATACAGCCGGTACAGCCCCAGCATTTT. It is translated as CAISVIQPVQPQHF.

This clonotype was counted between two and nine times. The rearrangement links TRBV11-3 to TRBJ1-5; TRBD1 matches 7 bases. V dropped 3 bases and J dropped 1; count of bases not matched to a gene: 12. The CDR3 is 18 amino acids. From germline, CDR1 is SGHNT and CDR2 YENEEA. The CDR3: CASSLSRVSRGSNQPQHF. In DNA, the CDR3 is TGTGCCAGCAGCTTGTCCCGGGTGAGCAGGGGGAGCAATCAGCCCCAGCATTTT.

As for this clonotype: Since the CDR3 does not end with the conserved phenylalanine or tryptophan, this likely comes from a read error. No DNA is shown, since the ends of the CDR3 on it are uncertain; the CDR3 is the one TCRdb lists. The chain carries TRBV15 and TRBJ2-6. The CDR3 length equals 16 residues, ends included. Germline CDR1 reads LNHNV; CDR2 reads YYDKDF (reference sequence). CDR3 loop: CATSREKISGANVLVL.

V is TRBV20-1 and J is TRBJ1-1, with 8 bases identical to TRBD1. Looked up from germline, CDR1 is DFQATT and CDR2 is SNEGSKA (reference sequence). Germline trimming cut 0 bases from V and 4 bases from J; bases unmatched to any gene: 7. CDR3 size: 15 residues. Written as DNA, the CDR3 is TGCAGTGCTAGAGATAAAGGACAGGGAGGCACTGAAGCTTTCTTT. This codes for CSARDKGQGGTEAFF.

The chain uses TRBV20-1 and TRBJ2-7, with no clear D. CDR1 and CDR2 from the germline V gene are DFQATT and SNEGSKA (reference sequence). The CDR3 runs to 11 residues. Trimming left V 7 bases short and J 3 bases short, with 10 bases between. CDR3 bases: TGCAGTGTCGTCCGAGACTACGAGCAGTACTTC. This gives the protein CSVVRDYEQYF.

The chain couples TRBV25-1 to TRBJ2-7; 11 nucleotides match TRBD2. CDR3 size: 15 residues. V lost 6 bases and J lost 3; bases outside the gene matches: 7. Germline V lookup: CDR1 MGHDK, CDR2 SYGVNS. The CDR3 spells CASSQSSGRFYEQYF. The CDR3, as DNA: TGTGCCAGCAGCCAGTCTAGCGGGAGGTTCTACGAGCAGTACTTC.

This clonotype was seen repeatedly, ten times or more. V usage is TRBV7-9 and J usage is TRBJ2-7; D not resolved. The germline gives CDR1 SEHNR, CDR2 FQNEAQ (reference sequence). This CDR3 has 14 amino acids. Trimming cost V 1 base and J 2 bases, with 9 bases left between them. The CDR3 region is CASSLGARAYEQYF. CDR3 DNA: TGTGCCAGCAGCTTAGGTGCCAGAGCCTACGAGCAGTACTTC.

This chain joins TRBV7-2 and TRBJ2-7; D could derive from TRBD1 or TRBD2 (5 bases each). This CDR3 comprises 15 residues. Germline CDR1 and CDR2: SGHTA and FQGNSA. V lost 8 bases to trimming and J lost 1 base, with 18 bases between them. CDR3: CASALGDPRSYEQYF. CDR3 in DNA: TGTGCCAGCGCCTTGGGGGATCCCAGATCCTACGAGCAGTACTTC.

Comments on this clonotype: One end of the junction varies from germline; a read error may be responsible. The rearrangement uses TRBV10-3 and TRBJ1-2, with D maybe TRBD1 (5 bases). This CDR3 contains 12 residues. Looked up from germline, CDR1 is ENHRY and CDR2 is SYGVKD. In nucleotides, the CDR3 is TGTGCCAGCAGTGGAGTCGGGGCTGGCTACACCTTC. Protein sequence: CASSGVGAGYTF.

The V and J genes are TRBV20-1 and TRBJ1-5; TRBD1 is a possible D gene (6 bases). Trimming left V 3 bases short and J 10 bases short, with 16 bases between. The CDR3 is 13 residues long. The germline CDR1 and CDR2 sequences are DFQATT and SNEGSKA (reference sequence). The DNA of the CDR3 is TGCAGTGCTAGTCGCGGGGGCAGGGAACCCCAGCATTTT. It is translated as CSASRGGREPQHF.

This clonotype was seen a handful of times. The chain employs TRBV7-2 and TRBJ1-4, with D unclear. The CDR3 length is 14 residues. Germline assignment: CDR1 SGHTA and CDR2 FQGNSA. Trimming shortened V by 11 bases and J by 5 bases, and 18 bases separated the two germline ends. In DNA, the CDR3 is TGTGCCTGGAGCCGACGGACTTCCAATGAAAAACTGTTTTTT. Translating it yields CAWSRRTSNEKLFF.

The chain links TRBV2 to TRBJ1-1, with D possibly matching TRBD1 (5 bases). V was pared by 6 bases and J by 4 bases, with 18 bases between. The length of the CDR3 is 15 residues. In germline, CDR1 is SNHLY, CDR2 FYNNEI. In DNA form, the CDR3 reads TGTGCCAGCAGGGCGACAGAACCAAGAAGCACTGAAGCTTTCTTT. It translates to CASRATEPRSTEAFF.